This record concerns one TCR beta chain sequence. Its target is unknown. Other DNA sequences in this specimen translate into the identical CDR3. This sample is drawn from a study of shared clonotypes between healthy human individuals. Findings of the study overall: Investigators expected sequencing depth to affect clonotype sharing among donors.

Every subset's genomic DNA went evenly onto several immunoSEQ plates. TCRdb's table, derived via immunoSEQ multiplex PCR, lists solely in-frame clones and lacks some. The sample has roughly 2.5 million clones, approximately 94% seen once. Trimming cost V 4 bases and J 6 bases, with 5 bases left between them. Germline lookup yields CDR1 DFQATT and CDR2 SNEGSKA (reference sequence). The CDR3 contains 10 residues. The genes are TRBV20-1 and TRBJ2-3; D is uncertain. The origin of this receptor is a man in his late teens or twenties in good health. The sequenced sample consisted of naive CD4+ T cells sorted from blood. Regarding subset: CD45RA+ positively selected. CDR3 nucleotide sequence: TGCAGTGCTAAAAGGGATACGCAGTATTTT. It encodes CSAKRDTQYF.